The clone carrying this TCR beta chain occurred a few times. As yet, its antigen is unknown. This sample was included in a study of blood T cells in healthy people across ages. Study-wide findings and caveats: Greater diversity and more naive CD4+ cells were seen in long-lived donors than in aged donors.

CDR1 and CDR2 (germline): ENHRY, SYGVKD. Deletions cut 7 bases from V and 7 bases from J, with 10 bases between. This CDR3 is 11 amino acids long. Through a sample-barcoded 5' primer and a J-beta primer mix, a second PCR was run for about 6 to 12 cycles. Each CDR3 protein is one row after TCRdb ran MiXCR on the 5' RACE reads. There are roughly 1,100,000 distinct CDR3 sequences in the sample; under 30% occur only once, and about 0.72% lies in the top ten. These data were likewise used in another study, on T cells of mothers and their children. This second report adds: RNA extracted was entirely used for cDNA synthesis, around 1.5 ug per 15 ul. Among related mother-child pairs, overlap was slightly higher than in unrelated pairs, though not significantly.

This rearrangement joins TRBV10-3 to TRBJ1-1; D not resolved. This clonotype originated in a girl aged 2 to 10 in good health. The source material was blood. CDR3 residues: CAIKNGDEAFF. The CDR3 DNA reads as TGTGCCATCAAGAACGGTGATGAAGCTTTCTTT.